Sequencing of this TCR beta chain was carried out in a study of blood T cells in healthy people across ages. Combining a sample-barcoded 5' primer with a J-beta primer mix, a second PCR ran for roughly 7 to 11 cycles. A template-switch adaptor that had 12 random nucleotides put a tag on each cDNA molecule. TCRdb called the 5' RACE reads again in MiXCR, with one record for every CDR3 protein. The profile shows about 1 million distinct CDR3 sequences, less than 50% of them singletons. V lost 10 bases to trimming and J lost 3 bases, with 24 bases between them. This CDR3 is built from 16 residues. In germline, CDR1 is MDHEN, CDR2 SYDVKM.

V gene TRBV28 combines with J gene TRBJ2-5; tentatively, D is TRBD2 (5 bases). This TCR was sampled from a woman in her sixties in good health. Sequenced material: blood. Written as DNA, the CDR3 is TGTGCCACTTCCGGTCGGCCGGGGAGAGTGGAAGAGACCCAGTACTTC. Protein product: CATSGRPGRVEETQYF.